The clone carrying this T cell receptor (beta chain) came up many times. What it binds is unknown. Germline CDR1 is LGHNA and CDR2 is YNFKEQ. CDR3 length: 15 residues. V was cut by 4 bases and J by 6 bases, with 16 bases left in between. Using its own MiXCR run on the 5' RACE reads, TCRdb lists one record per CDR3 protein. The table includes about 11,000 distinct CDR3 sequences, roughly 12% detected once. These data come from a study of spatial heterogeneity in lung cancer. About the study: Within raw reads, each unique TCR and UMI combination appeared on average more than ten times. Broader study findings: Tumors with more nonsynonymous mutations had more expanded intratumoral alpha and beta TCRs.

Time point described: sample taken at primary tumor resection. Patients with untreated early-stage non-small cell lung cancer, numbering 72, were the donors. Sequenced material: lung tumor tissue, taken at surgery. The V call is TRBV4-2, the J call TRBJ1-3; no reliable D call. The source of this sequence is a female donor with early-stage non-small cell lung cancer. CDR3 nucleotide sequence: TGTGCCAGCAGCCCCCTCGTGGGCACGCTAAACACCATATATTTT. Translated: CASSPLVGTLNTIYF.